This T cell receptor (beta chain) was sequenced in a study of CD8 T cells in Susac syndrome. V was clipped by 3 bases and J by 8 bases, with 11 bases between them. Looked up from germline, CDR1 is LNHDA and CDR2 is SQIVND (reference sequence). The CDR3 has 13 residues. RNA in amounts of roughly 0.5 to 1 ug was reverse transcribed with random hexamers. Amplification of the TCR beta CDR3 was carried out by immunoSEQ multiplex PCR, which spanned a total of 54 Vbeta and 13 Jbeta segments. TCRdb reprocessed the immunoSEQ multiplex PCR reads via MiXCR and lists one record per CDR3 protein. The sample records tens of thousands of distinct CDR3 sequences, about 92% being singletons. With regard to this clonotype: The conserved phenylalanine or tryptophan normally closing the CDR3 is absent here, so this likely arose from a read error.

The chain employs TRBV19 and TRBJ2-1, with unresolved D. Sequencing used CD8+ T cells from PBMCs. The source is a human donor in good health. The CDR3 DNA sequence: TGTGCCAGTAGTATCCTGGGTGGAGATGAGCAGTTCCTC. Translated: CASSILGGDEQFL.